These 4 T cell receptor beta chains originate from one sample sequenced in a study of shared clonotypes between healthy human individuals. Some clones are missing from TCRdb's copy, which holds only in-frame ones; the method was immunoSEQ multiplex PCR. The repertoire consists of 640,000 or so clones, with about 78% occurring once and the leading ten covering approximately 2%. The specimen was memory CD4+ T cells sorted from blood. Subset: CD45RA-negative fraction. These receptors all stem from a woman in her thirties in good health.

The CDR3, as DNA: TGTGCCAGCAGCTTAGAATGGGGGGGCGAGCAGTACTTC. The encoded protein is CASSLEWGGEQYF. The V call is TRBV11-2, the J call TRBJ2-7, with 7 positions matching TRBD2. Germline-derived CDR1 and CDR2 are SGHAT and FQNNGV. This CDR3 is built from 13 residues. The J segment lost 6 bases and the V segment lost 0 bases, leaving 2 bases of the junction unmatched.

For this clone: Other DNA sequences within the sample encode an identical CDR3. This chain links TRBV19 with TRBJ2-7; 10 positions match TRBD2. The CDR3 is 14 amino acids. Germline V gene sequence: CDR1 LNHDA, CDR2 SQIVND (reference sequence). Losses at the gene ends were 8 bases for V and 0 bases for J; bases not matched to a gene: 4. CDR3 sequence reads: CASASGGSSYEQYF. CDR3 nucleotides: TGTGCCAGTGCTAGCGGGGGTAGCTCCTACGAGCAGTACTTC.

This clone was detected only once. The chain has TRBV5-1 and TRBJ1-4; 8 nucleotides line up with TRBD1. Germline V lookup: CDR1 SGHRS, CDR2 YFSETQ. The CDR3 runs 15 residues. V shed 4 bases, J shed 8 bases, and the junction held 10 bases outside the gene matches. The CDR3 DNA sequence: TGCGCCAGCAGCACGGGACAGGCGGGAAGCGAAAAACTGTTTTTT. It codes for CASSTGQAGSEKLFF.

The V and J genes are TRBV11-2 and TRBJ2-5, with TRBD1 matching over 8 bases. The CDR3 length is 15 residues. In germline, CDR1 is SGHAT, CDR2 FQNNGV. The trim removed 4 bases at V and 5 bases at J, leaving 9 bases unmatched. The CDR3 protein is CASSSGTGSQETQYF. DNA for the CDR3: TGTGCCAGCAGCTCTGGGACAGGCAGTCAGGAGACCCAGTACTTC.